Listed below are T cell receptor beta chains from one sample, sequenced in a study of T cell changes during pregnancy in multiple sclerosis. Generated by immunoSEQ multiplex PCR, the TCRdb table keeps only in-frame clones and is missing some. This sample yields roughly 38,000 clones, of which about 90% are seen a single time; around 0.73% belongs to the top ten. The input for sequencing was CD4+ T cells from peripheral blood mononuclear cells, taken before pregnancy. Receptors were obtained from a female donor with multiple sclerosis, enrolled in a pregnancy study. The CDR3 runs from the conserved cysteine through the conserved F or W. A D gene is named only where the DNA matches it firmly. The size of a clone is reported for some rows only, either as once, few or many, or as a class for expanded clones.

clone_size: once; v_call: TRBV28; d_call: -; cdr3_length: 16; j_call: TRBJ2-3; cdr3_nt: TGTGCCAGCAGTTTATCTTCTAGGAGGGGCACAGATACGCAGTATTTT; cdr3_aa: CASSLSSRRGTDTQYF
clone_size: -; v_call: TRBV19; d_call: TRBD1; cdr3_length: 14; j_call: TRBJ2-7; cdr3_nt: TGTGCCAGTACCGGGACAGCGGCCTCCTACGAGCAGTACTTC; cdr3_aa: CASTGTAASYEQYF
clone_size: -; v_call: TRBV11-2; d_call: TRBD2; cdr3_length: 16; j_call: TRBJ2-1; cdr3_nt: TGTGCCAGCAGCCCGGGACTAGCGGGAGGGATCAATGAGCAGTTCTTC; cdr3_aa: CASSPGLAGGINEQFF
clone_size: -; v_call: TRBV15; d_call: -; cdr3_length: 17; j_call: TRBJ2-1; cdr3_nt: TGTGCCACCAGCAGAGATCGGGCGAGCGGTGCTTACAATGAGCAGTTCTTC; cdr3_aa: CATSRDRASGAYNEQFF
clone_size: -; v_call: TRBV5-4; d_call: TRBD2; cdr3_length: 15; j_call: TRBJ2-5; cdr3_nt: TGTGCCAGCAGCTTGCGGACTAGCGGAATAGAGACCCAGTACTTC; cdr3_aa: CASSLRTSGIETQYF
clone_size: once; v_call: TRBV30; d_call: -; cdr3_length: 13; j_call: TRBJ1-4; cdr3_nt: TGTGCCTGGAGTGGCGGGAGGGGTGAAAAACTGTTTTTT; cdr3_aa: CAWSGGRGEKLFF
clone_size: -; v_call: TRBV5-1; d_call: TRBD1; cdr3_length: 13; j_call: TRBJ2-7; cdr3_nt: TGCGCCAGCAGCATAGGGACAGGGGTCGAGCAGTACTTC; cdr3_aa: CASSIGTGVEQYF
clone_size: -; v_call: TRBV7-2; d_call: -; cdr3_length: 17; j_call: TRBJ1-6; cdr3_nt: TGTGCCAGCAGCTCTGGTTTCGTGGGGCAGGGGAAGTCACCCCTCCACTTT; cdr3_aa: CASSSGFVGQGKSPLHF
clone_size: -; v_call: TRBV28; d_call: -; cdr3_length: 12; j_call: TRBJ2-7; cdr3_nt: TGTGCCAGCAGTTTAAGCGGTGGCGAGCAGTACTTC; cdr3_aa: CASSLSGGEQYF
clone_size: once; v_call: TRBV7-9; d_call: TRBD1; cdr3_length: 14; j_call: TRBJ1-4; cdr3_nt: TGTGCCAGCAGCTTAGGGGACAGTAGGGAAAAACTGTTTTTT; cdr3_aa: CASSLGDSREKLFF
clone_size: -; v_call: TRBV19; d_call: -; cdr3_length: 15; j_call: TRBJ2-6; cdr3_nt: TGTGCCAGTACCCGGGTCCGATCTGGGGCCAACGTCCTGACTTTC; cdr3_aa: CASTRVRSGANVLTF
clone_size: -; v_call: TRBV7-2; d_call: -; cdr3_length: 16; j_call: TRBJ2-7; cdr3_nt: TGTGCCAGCAGCTTACGAACAGGGCTAACTTCCTACGAGCAGTACTTC; cdr3_aa: CASSLRTGLTSYEQYF
clone_size: -; v_call: TRBV5-1; d_call: TRBD2; cdr3_length: 16; j_call: TRBJ2-1; cdr3_nt: TGCGCCAGCAGCTTGAATAGCCTAGCGGGAGTGGCTGAGCAGTTCTTC; cdr3_aa: CASSLNSLAGVAEQFF
clone_size: -; v_call: TRBV25-1; d_call: -; cdr3_length: 12; j_call: TRBJ2-1; cdr3_nt: TGTGCCAGCAGTGCGGGAGCCCATGAGCAGTTCTTC; cdr3_aa: CASSAGAHEQFF
clone_size: -; v_call: TRBV6-1; d_call: TRBD2; cdr3_length: 19; j_call: TRBJ2-1; cdr3_nt: TGTGCCAGCAGTGAAGCCAAAGGGCGGGGGCTAGCGGGAAGACGTGAGCAGTTCTTC; cdr3_aa: CASSEAKGRGLAGRREQFF
clone_size: once; v_call: TRBV27; d_call: -; cdr3_length: 22; j_call: TRBJ1-5; cdr3_nt: TGTGCCAGCAGTTTTCATTCATTATCCGGGACACCCTTAATCTCTAGCAATCAGCCCCAGCATTTT; cdr3_aa: CASSFHSLSGTPLISSNQPQHF
clone_size: -; v_call: TRBV6-6; d_call: -; cdr3_length: 13; j_call: TRBJ1-1; cdr3_nt: TGTGCCAGCAGTCCGTCGGGTAAGACTGAAGCTTTCTTT; cdr3_aa: CASSPSGKTEAFF
clone_size: -; v_call: TRBV19; d_call: -; cdr3_length: 13; j_call: TRBJ1-1; cdr3_nt: TGTGCCAGTAGTATTGGGGGGGTCACTGAAGCTTTCTTT; cdr3_aa: CASSIGGVTEAFF
clone_size: -; v_call: TRBV5-5; d_call: -; cdr3_length: 15; j_call: TRBJ2-1; cdr3_nt: TGTGCCAGCAGCTCTGGACAGCTCTCCTACAATGAGCAGTTCTTC; cdr3_aa: CASSSGQLSYNEQFF
clone_size: -; v_call: TRBV9; d_call: -; cdr3_length: 15; j_call: TRBJ2-7; cdr3_nt: TGTGCCAGCAGCGCTACTTCGGGGTCTGCCTACGAGCAGTACTTC; cdr3_aa: CASSATSGSAYEQYF
clone_size: once; v_call: TRBV10-3; d_call: -; cdr3_length: 15; j_call: TRBJ2-6; cdr3_nt: TGTGCCATCCGCAAGGGGGACTCTGGGGCCAACGTCCTGACTTTC; cdr3_aa: CAIRKGDSGANVLTF
clone_size: -; v_call: TRBV2; d_call: -; cdr3_length: 13; j_call: TRBJ2-1; cdr3_nt: TGTGCCAGCAAATCCGGACAATCGAATGAGCAGTTCTTC; cdr3_aa: CASKSGQSNEQFF
clone_size: few; v_call: TRBV9; d_call: -; cdr3_length: 16; j_call: TRBJ1-3; cdr3_nt: TGTGCCAGCAGCGTAGCAGGTCAGGGGAGAAGCAACACCATATATTTT; cdr3_aa: CASSVAGQGRSNTIYF
clone_size: -; v_call: TRBV28; d_call: -; cdr3_length: 13; j_call: TRBJ1-3; cdr3_nt: TGTGCCAGCAGTGTCGGAGGTGGAAACACCATATATTTT; cdr3_aa: CASSVGGGNTIYF
clone_size: once; v_call: TRBV11-3; d_call: -; cdr3_length: 16; j_call: TRBJ2-2; cdr3_nt: TGTGCCAGCAGCTTAGGAACGACAGTACCTGGCGGGGAGCTGTTTTTT; cdr3_aa: CASSLGTTVPGGELFF
clone_size: -; v_call: TRBV9; d_call: -; cdr3_length: 16; j_call: TRBJ1-1; cdr3_nt: TGTGCCAGCAGCGTAGGAGGGCGGCAGGGGAGCACTGAAGCTTTCTTT; cdr3_aa: CASSVGGRQGSTEAFF
clone_size: -; v_call: TRBV5-8; d_call: TRBD1; cdr3_length: 15; j_call: TRBJ2-4; cdr3_nt: TGTGCCAGCAGCTTTGGGACAGGGGCCAAAAACATTCAGTACTTC; cdr3_aa: CASSFGTGAKNIQYF
clone_size: -; v_call: TRBV19; d_call: TRBD2; cdr3_length: 16; j_call: TRBJ2-4; cdr3_nt: TGTGCCAGTACCCTCACGGAGGGTAGCGGGATGAACATTCAGTACTTC; cdr3_aa: CASTLTEGSGMNIQYF
clone_size: -; v_call: TRBV18; d_call: TRBD1; cdr3_length: 16; j_call: TRBJ2-3; cdr3_nt: TGTGCCAGCTCACCATTGCAGGGGGCGAGCACAGATACGCAGTATTTT; cdr3_aa: CASSPLQGASTDTQYF
clone_size: -; v_call: TRBV23-1; d_call: -; cdr3_length: 14; j_call: TRBJ2-7; cdr3_nt: TGCGCCAGCAGTCGAGCGGGTTCCTCCTACGAGCAGTACTTC; cdr3_aa: CASSRAGSSYEQYF
clone_size: -; v_call: TRBV4-2; d_call: -; cdr3_length: 13; j_call: TRBJ2-1; cdr3_nt: TGTGCCAGCAGCCAAGCCAGCGTCGGTGAGCAGTTCTTC; cdr3_aa: CASSQASVGEQFF
clone_size: -; v_call: TRBV15; d_call: TRBD1; cdr3_length: 15; j_call: TRBJ2-7; cdr3_nt: TGTGCCACCAGTAGGACAGGGGAACGGTCGCGGGAGCAGTACTTC; cdr3_aa: CATSRTGERSREQYF